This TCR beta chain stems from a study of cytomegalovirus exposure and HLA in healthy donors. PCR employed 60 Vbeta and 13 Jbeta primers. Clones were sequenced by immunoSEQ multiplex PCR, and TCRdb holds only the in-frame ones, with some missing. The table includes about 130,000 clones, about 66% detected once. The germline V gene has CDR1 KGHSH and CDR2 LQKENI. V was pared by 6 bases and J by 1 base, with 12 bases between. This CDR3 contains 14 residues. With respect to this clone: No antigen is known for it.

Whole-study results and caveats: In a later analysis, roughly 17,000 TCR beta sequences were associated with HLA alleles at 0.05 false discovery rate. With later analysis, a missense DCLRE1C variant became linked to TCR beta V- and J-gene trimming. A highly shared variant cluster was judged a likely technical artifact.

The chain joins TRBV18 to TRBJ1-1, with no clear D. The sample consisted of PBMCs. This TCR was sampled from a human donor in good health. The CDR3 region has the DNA TGTGCCAGCTCGCCTCGGAGTTGGAACACTGAAGCTTTCTTT. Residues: CASSPRSWNTEAFF.